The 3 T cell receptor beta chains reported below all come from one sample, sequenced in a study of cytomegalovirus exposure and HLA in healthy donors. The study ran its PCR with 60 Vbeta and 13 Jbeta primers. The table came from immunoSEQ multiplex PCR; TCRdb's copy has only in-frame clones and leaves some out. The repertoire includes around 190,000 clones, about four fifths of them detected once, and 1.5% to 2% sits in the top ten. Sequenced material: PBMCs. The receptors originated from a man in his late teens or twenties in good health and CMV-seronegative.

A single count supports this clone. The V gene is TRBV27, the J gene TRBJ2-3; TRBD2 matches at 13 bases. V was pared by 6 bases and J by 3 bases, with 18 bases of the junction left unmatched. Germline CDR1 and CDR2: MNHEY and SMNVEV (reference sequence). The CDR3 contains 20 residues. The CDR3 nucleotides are TGTGCCAGCAGCAGAAGAACAACTAGCGGGGGGGCCGGTTTGACAGATACGCAGTATTTT. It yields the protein CASSRRTTSGGAGLTDTQYF.

The CDR3 reads CASSYSRTGELFF. The CDR3 DNA reads TGTGCCAGCAGTTACTCCCGCACCGGGGAGCTGTTTTTT. This chain joins TRBV6-5 and TRBJ2-2; D ambiguous. The CDR3 length is 13 residues. Germline V CDR1 and CDR2: MNHEY, SVGAGI. V gave up 0 bases and J gave up 4 bases, with 3 bases separating them.

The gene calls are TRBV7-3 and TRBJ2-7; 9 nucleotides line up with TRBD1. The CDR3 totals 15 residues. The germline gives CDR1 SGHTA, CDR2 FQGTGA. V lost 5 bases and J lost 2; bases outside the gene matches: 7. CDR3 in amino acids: CASSPGTGRAYEQYF. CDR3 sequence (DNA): TGTGCCAGCAGCCCGGGGACAGGGAGGGCCTACGAGCAGTACTTC.